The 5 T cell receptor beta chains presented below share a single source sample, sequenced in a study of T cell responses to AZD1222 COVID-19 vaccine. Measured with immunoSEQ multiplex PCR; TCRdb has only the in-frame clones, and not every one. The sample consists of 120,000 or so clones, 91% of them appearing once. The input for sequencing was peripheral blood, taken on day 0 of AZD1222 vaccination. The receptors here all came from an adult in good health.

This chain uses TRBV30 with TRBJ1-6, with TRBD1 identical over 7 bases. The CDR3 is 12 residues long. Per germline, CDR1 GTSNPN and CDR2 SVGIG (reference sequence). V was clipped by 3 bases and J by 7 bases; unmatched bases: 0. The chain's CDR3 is CAWRQGNSPLHF. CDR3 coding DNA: TGTGCCTGGAGACAGGGGAATTCACCCCTCCACTTT.

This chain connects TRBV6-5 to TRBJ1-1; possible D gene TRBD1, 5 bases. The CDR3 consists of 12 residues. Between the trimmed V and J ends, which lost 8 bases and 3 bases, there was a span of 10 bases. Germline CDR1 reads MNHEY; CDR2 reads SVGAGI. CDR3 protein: CASFWGDTEAFF. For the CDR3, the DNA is TGTGCCAGCTTCTGGGGGGACACTGAAGCTTTCTTT.

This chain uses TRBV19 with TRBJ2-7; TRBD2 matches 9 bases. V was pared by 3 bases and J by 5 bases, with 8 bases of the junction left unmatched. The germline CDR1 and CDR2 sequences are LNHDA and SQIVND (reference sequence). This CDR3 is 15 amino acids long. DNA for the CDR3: TGTGCCAGTAGTATCGGTCATAGCGGGAGTGACGAGCAGTACTTC. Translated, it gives CASSIGHSGSDEQYF.

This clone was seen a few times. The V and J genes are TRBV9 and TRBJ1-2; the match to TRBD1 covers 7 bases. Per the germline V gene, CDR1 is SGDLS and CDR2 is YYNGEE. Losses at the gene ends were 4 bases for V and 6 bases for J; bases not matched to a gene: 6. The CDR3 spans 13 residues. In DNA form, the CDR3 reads TGTGCCAGCAGCCCAAACGGACAGGATGGCTACACCTTC. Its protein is CASSPNGQDGYTF.

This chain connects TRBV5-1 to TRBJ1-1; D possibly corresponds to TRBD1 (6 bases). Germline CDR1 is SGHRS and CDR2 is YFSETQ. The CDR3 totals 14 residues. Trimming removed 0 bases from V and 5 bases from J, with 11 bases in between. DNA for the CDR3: TGCGCCAGCAGCTTGGCCGGGACACAGACTGAAGCTTTCTTT. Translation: CASSLAGTQTEAFF.